This entry is about one T cell receptor (beta chain). Antigen: not known. Profiled with immunoSEQ multiplex PCR; TCRdb holds only in-frame clones, not every one. In the table there are more than 450,000 clones, less than 85% of which are singletons. The data are from a study of shared clonotypes between healthy human individuals. Study results and limitations: Among donors, sharing of clonotypes was expected to be affected by sequencing depth.

The germline gives CDR1 SGHKS, CDR2 YYEKEE (reference sequence). The CDR3 runs to 13 residues. V gave up 2 bases and J gave up 8 bases, with 10 bases separating them. The chain joins TRBV5-5 to TRBJ1-4; unclear D gene. This receptor was obtained from a middle-aged woman in good health. Some clones in this sample may be carry-over from other donors' samples. The sample comprised PBMCs. The CDR3 here is CASSFGLEEKLFF. The CDR3 bases are TGTGCCAGCAGCTTCGGGTTGGAAGAAAAACTGTTTTTT.